This T cell receptor (beta chain) originates from a study of OX40 agonist ivuxolimab in advanced cancers. Looking at the study overall: Ivuxolimab was an agonistic, fully human IgG2 monoclonal antibody directed against OX40 (CD134), a costimulatory receptor. Intravenous ivuxolimab was administered to patients every 2 weeks at six dose levels: 0.01, 0.1, 0.3, 1.5, 3 and 10 mg/kg. The monotherapy dose-escalation portion (N of about 47 patients) of the phase I ivuxolimab trial is reported in the paper. Peripheral TCRbeta sequencing was intended to test whether TCR sequence diversity was altered and clonal T-cell expansion was caused by ivuxolimab. Among the 50 to 55 dose-escalation patients, 19 had hepatocellular carcinoma, approximately 15 melanoma, 9 renal cell carcinoma and 9 head and neck cancer. A male proportion of 75% to 85% and a mean age of roughly 58 years, ranging from 23 to 79, were recorded for the dose-escalation cohort. Partial responses were achieved by three dose-escalation patients, of whom one had hepatocellular carcinoma and two had cutaneous melanoma. Prior anti-PD-1, anti-PD-L1 or anti-CTLA-4 therapy was permitted, and approximately 39% of dose-escalation patients had received checkpoint inhibitors. General findings and caveats noted by the study authors: In the 0.1-3.0 mg/kg groups, partial responders had among the lowest normalized peripheral clonal expansion, particularly in CD8+ T cells. The antigen specificity of the peripheral T cells that underwent clonal expansion was not determined. At doses from 0.1 to 3.0 mg/kg, clonal expansion was seen in both CD4+ and CD8+ blood T cells between baseline and week 6. After ivuxolimab, expanded clones were on average more numerous among CD8+ T cells than among CD4+ T cells. Low levels of normalized T-cell clonal expansion were also seen in some nonresponding patients.

Comment on this clone: There is no known antigen for this receptor. Base-call qualities are not available, and no considerably larger clone is one nucleotide away.

The cysteine opens and the phenylalanine closes a CDR3 of 15 amino acids. Just the 45-base CDR3 DNA is kept, in frame starting at base 1. CDR1 is given as PRHDT and CDR2 as FYEKMQ, both from the germline V gene (reference sequence). Trimming takes 0 bases from V and 4 bases from J, and the germline ends sit 10 bases apart. To sequence the TCRbeta CDR3 region, genomic DNA was isolated from the sorted cells. TCRbeta CDR3 regions were sequenced using the immunoSEQ Assay. Sourced from immuneACCESS, this table was stored by TCRdb with only in-frame sequences that have V and J called. A share of the clones is absent; for the studies checked, an unresolved V gene accounts for under half, and the remainder has no known explanation. Here the sample has 57,000 or so clones; around 86% occur a single time. The top ten constitute 3% to 4% of the sample. The trial excluded patients who had a history of autoimmune disease or who were on systemic immunosuppression. Peripheral blood for TCR sequencing was collected from all dose cohorts at baseline, on cycle 4 day 1, and on cycle 7 day 1. The samples were taken from a phase I, first-in-human, multicenter, open-label dose-escalation trial of ivuxolimab. The trial enrolled adults with locally advanced or metastatic head and neck squamous cell, hepatocellular, melanoma or renal cell carcinoma. Before TCR sequencing, CD4+ and CD8+ T cells were separately sorted from peripheral blood.

The starting material was CD4+ or CD8+ T cells sorted from blood, obtained in a trial of the OX40 agonist ivuxolimab. The receptor's source is an adult with an advanced solid tumor such as melanoma, head and neck, liver or kidney cancer. The chain is encoded by TRBV13 joined to TRBJ2-1; the D gene remains uncertain. The CDR3: CASSLGDGRYNEQFF. The nucleotide sequence reads TGTGCCAGCAGCTTAGGGGACGGAAGATACAATGAGCAGTTCTTC.